Described below is a single T cell receptor (beta chain) sequence and its context. What this receptor recognizes is not known. Base quality data are lacking; no much larger clone is found one base away. The immunoSEQ Assay, a bias-controlled multiplex PCR, was used to amplify TCRbeta CDR3 regions from genomic DNA. In the paper's pipeline: The number of nucleated cells in each sample was estimated by amplification of reference gene primers within the assay. To quantify the absolute abundance of each unique TCRbeta CDR3 rearrangement, sequence reads were collapsed and filtered. For each sample, productive Simpson clonality was calculated by taking the square root of Simpson's diversity index across productive rearrangements. TCRdb retrieved this table from immuneACCESS and kept in-frame rearrangements only. Not all clones are present; in checked studies, unresolved V genes account for under half, and no reason is known for the remainder. That table is the source of V, J and clone size, and D and trimming were worked out from the DNA. The sample has more than 300,000 clones on record, approximately 89% of them singletons. The ten largest clones capture 1.5% to 2% of the sample.

One collaborating source in Seattle enrolled patients while the patients were actively infected and followed the patients over time throughout the course of disease. Collaborating institutions collected whole blood in K2EDTA tubes following their own protocols. For TCRbeta analysis, collaborators shipped samples in one of three forms: frozen whole blood, isolated PBMCs, or DNA extracted from either of those sample types. The CDR3 covers 15 residues, taking in both the cysteine and the phenylalanine. Only the CDR3 region is kept as DNA, spanning 45 bases read in frame from base 1. Germline trimming amounts to 7 bases on V and 8 bases on J, with 14 as the count of junction bases outside the gene matches. CDR1 and CDR2 are drawn from the germline V gene: SNHLY, FYNNEI. The data were taken from a study of blood T cell repertoires in COVID-19 (dated by TCRdb to the early 2020s). Describing the broader study: The collaborator samples originated in the United States, Italy and Spain and spanned the acute and convalescent phases of COVID-19. Samples were obtained from the ongoing ImmuneRACE study (first 160 participants) and from over 1,000 subjects provided by 6 global collaborators. The repertoires were made available in a free public database intended to serve as a resource for research on the immune response to SARS-CoV-2. The sample metadata nearly always contained a de-identified subject ID, COVID-19 status, age in years and sex. The material from the prospective study consisted of cDNA or gDNA derived from T cells, B-cell-depleted T cells, or PBMCs. Where HLA class I and class II types were available, the types were taken from metadata supplied by the sample provider, not from assay-based typing. Subjects who had been exposed to COVID-19, were actively infected with it, or had recovered from it provided the deeply sampled blood TCRbeta repertoires that made up the dataset.

The full study reports these points: How much clinical and demographic metadata was included differed by source and by participant, and the metadata was provided uncurated.

This receptor was identified in a woman under 40 with COVID-19, enrolled during active disease. The sequence is built from TRBV2 and TRBJ1-2; 9 bases in the middle match TRBD1. The sequenced sample was peripheral blood. The bases are TGTGCCAGCACCATGGGACAGGGAGGGATTAAGGGCTACACCTTC. It translates to CASTMGQGGIKGYTF.